The present T cell receptor (beta chain) was sequenced within a study of vaccination effects on CD4 cells after COVID-19. General observations from the study: Vaccine- and infection-induced clones showed marked clonal contraction late following vaccination.

The protocol was immunoSEQ multiplex PCR, while the TCRdb copy is restricted to in-frame clones and leaves out a portion. The sample has tens of thousands of clones, around 79% seen once. The sample holds one count of this clone. Its matching antigen is unknown. Prior to sequencing, the ViraFEST assay stimulated PBMC with viral peptide pools, which expanded the antigen-specific CD4+ T cells. CD4+ T cells were isolated after about eleven days of culture. People in the vaccine group had not been infected with SARS-CoV-2 before, and their nucleocapsid antibodies were negative. Wells of 1.5 million to 2 million PBMC each were grown with about 9.3 IU/ml IL-2 and roughly 10 ug/ml peptides. A half-medium replacement with IL-2 medium was carried out on days 3 and 7. The sample here was CD4+ T cells from PBMCs cultured with SARS-CoV-2 spike peptides, taken before COVID-19 vaccination. This TCR derives from a human donor who received a COVID-19 vaccine.

DNA of the CDR3: TGTGCCAGCAGCTTAGTTGTCCAGGGGCCCTACACCGGGGAGCTGTTTTTT. This gives the protein CASSLVVQGPYTGELFF. The V gene is TRBV7-2, the J gene TRBJ2-2, with D perhaps TRBD1 (6 bases). Germline V gene data show CDR1 as SGHTA and CDR2 as FQGNSA. Trimming left V 1 base short and J 3 bases short, with 15 bases between. This CDR3 region has 17 residues.